This T cell receptor (beta chain) was captured by sequencing in a study of beta chain features in type 1 diabetes. Study-wide context: Patients and healthy donors were similar in age, gender and cell yields. There were approximately 100,000,000 sorted cells examined across all samples.

The investigators reverse transcribed all of the isolated RNA, so they sequenced expressed TCRB transcripts. The method was immunoSEQ multiplex PCR; TCRdb's version includes in-frame clones alone and lacks a portion of them. The sample contains 200,000 to 250,000 clones, over 9.5% of which appear only once. With 0 bases clipped from V and 5 bases from J, the junction kept 10 bases outside the gene matches. Germline V gives CDR1 GTSNPN, CDR2 SVGIG (reference sequence). The CDR3 runs to 17 residues. This clone was observed a few times. What it binds is unknown. Whole-study findings and limits: People with Type 1 diabetes carried modestly yet significantly shorter TCRB CDR3s in all four CD4+ subsets. Diminished insertions and augmented deletions at VDJ junctions characterized type 1 diabetes patients.

Sequenced material: naive CD4+ T cells from blood. This TCR was recovered from a woman under 30 in good health. The chain has TRBV30 and TRBJ2-6, with 7 bases identical to TRBD1. Written as DNA, the CDR3 is TGTGCCTGGAGTGTGGGGTTAAGGGGGCGCAGGGCCAACGTCCTGACTTTC. Translated, it gives CAWSVGLRGRRANVLTF.